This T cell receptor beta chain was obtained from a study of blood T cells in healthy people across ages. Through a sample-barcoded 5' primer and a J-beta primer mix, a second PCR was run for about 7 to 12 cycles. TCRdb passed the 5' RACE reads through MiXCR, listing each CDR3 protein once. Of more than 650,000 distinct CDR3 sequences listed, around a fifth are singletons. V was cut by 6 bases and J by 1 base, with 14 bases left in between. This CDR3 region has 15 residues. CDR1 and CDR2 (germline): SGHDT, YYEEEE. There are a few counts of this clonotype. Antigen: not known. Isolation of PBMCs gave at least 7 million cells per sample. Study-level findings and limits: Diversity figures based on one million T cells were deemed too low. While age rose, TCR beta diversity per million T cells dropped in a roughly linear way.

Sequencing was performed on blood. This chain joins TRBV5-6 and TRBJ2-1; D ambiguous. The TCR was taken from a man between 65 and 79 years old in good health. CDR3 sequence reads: CASTSGRPSYNEQFF. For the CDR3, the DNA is TGTGCCAGCACGTCAGGACGGCCATCCTACAATGAGCAGTTCTTC.